The clone carrying this T cell receptor (beta chain) was seen repeatedly, ten times or more. Its antigen is unidentified. This entry is derived from a study of T cell repertoires in cytomegalovirus infection. Overall study: Selection of CMV epitopes for the study included recently identified HLA-C-restricted and well-studied HLA-B-restricted ones. Through public TCR beta signatures, both CMV infection and matching HLA type were indicated.

Overall study results and limits: CMV-specific TCR beta clonotypes restricted by HLA-C were the ones dominating the ex vivo response. Using cumulative public TCR beta family frequency, the authors identified those who carried CMV together with the relevant HLA.

One entry per CDR3 protein, called by TCRdb with MiXCR from the reads. The sample shows 110,000 or so distinct CDR3 sequences, 30% of them seen only once. Specimen: CD8+ T cells from cultured PBMCs, collected from culture after CMV antigen stimulation. The source of this sequence is a human donor in good health (CMV status not recorded). Some clones in this sample may be carry-over from other donors' samples.

The CDR3 coding sequence is TGTGCCAGCAGCTTTGTAGGCTCGAACACTGAAGCTTTCTTT. This encodes CASSFVGSNTEAFF. This sequence joins TRBV7-6 and TRBJ1-1, with D hard to call. CDR1 is SGHVS, CDR2 FNYEAQ, per germline. With 3 bases removed from V and 1 base from J, the gap between germline ends came to 9 bases. The CDR3 has 14 residues.